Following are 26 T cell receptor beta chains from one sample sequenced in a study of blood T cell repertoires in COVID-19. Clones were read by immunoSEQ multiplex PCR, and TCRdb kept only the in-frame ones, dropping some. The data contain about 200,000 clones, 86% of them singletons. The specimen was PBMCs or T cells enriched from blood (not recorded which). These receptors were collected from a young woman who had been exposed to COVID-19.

CDR3 nucleotide sequence: TGTGCCACCAGCAGAGATGGGGAGATGGGGGAGCAGTACTTC. Encoded protein: CATSRDGEMGEQYF. The genes are TRBV15 and TRBJ2-7; maybe TRBD2 (5 bases). V was shortened by 0 bases and J by 7 bases, with 13 bases between the two germline ends. The CDR3 has 14 residues. Germline CDR1 and CDR2: LNHNV and YYDKDF (reference sequence).

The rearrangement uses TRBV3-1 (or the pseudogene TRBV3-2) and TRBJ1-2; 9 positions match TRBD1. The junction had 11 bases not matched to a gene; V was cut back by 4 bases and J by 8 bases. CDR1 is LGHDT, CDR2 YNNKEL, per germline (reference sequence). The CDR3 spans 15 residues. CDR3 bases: TGTGCCAGCAGCCCACCCGGACAGGGGAGGAACGGCTACACCTTC. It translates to CASSPPGQGRNGYTF.

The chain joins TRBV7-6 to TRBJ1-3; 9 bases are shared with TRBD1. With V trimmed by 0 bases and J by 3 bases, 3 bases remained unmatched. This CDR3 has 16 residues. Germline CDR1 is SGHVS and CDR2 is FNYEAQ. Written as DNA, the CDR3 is TGTGCCAGCAGCTTAGCATGGGGACAGGGTGGAAACACCATATATTTT. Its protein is CASSLAWGQGGNTIYF.

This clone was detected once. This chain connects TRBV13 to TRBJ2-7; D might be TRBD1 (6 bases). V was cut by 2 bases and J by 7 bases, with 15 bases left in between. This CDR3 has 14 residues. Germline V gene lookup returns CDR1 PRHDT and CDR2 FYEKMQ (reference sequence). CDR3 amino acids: CASSLRSRGGEQYF. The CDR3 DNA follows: TGTGCCAGCAGCTTAAGGTCAAGAGGGGGAGAGCAGTACTTC.

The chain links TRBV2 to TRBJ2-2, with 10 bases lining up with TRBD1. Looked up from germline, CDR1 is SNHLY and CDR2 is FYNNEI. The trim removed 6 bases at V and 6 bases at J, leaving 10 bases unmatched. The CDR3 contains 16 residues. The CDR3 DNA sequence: TGTGCCAGCAGGCCGGGACAGGGGATGGTACCCGGGGAGCTGTTTTTT. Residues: CASRPGQGMVPGELFF.

The CDR3 bases are TGTGCCAGCAGTTACTCCAGAATTAGCACAGATACGCAGTATTTT. It yields the protein CASSYSRISTDTQYF. This chain connects TRBV6-6 to TRBJ2-3, with D unclear. This CDR3 region has 15 residues. V lost 0 bases and J 0 bases, leaving 7 bases between the germline ends. Per the germline V gene, CDR1 is MNHNY and CDR2 is SVGAGI (reference sequence).

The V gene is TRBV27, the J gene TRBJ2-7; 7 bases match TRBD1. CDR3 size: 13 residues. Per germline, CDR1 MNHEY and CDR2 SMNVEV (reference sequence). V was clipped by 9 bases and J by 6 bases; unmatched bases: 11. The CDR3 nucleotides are TGTGCCAGTGGAAGGCAGGGGGACGTCGAGCAGTACTTC. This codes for CASGRQGDVEQYF.

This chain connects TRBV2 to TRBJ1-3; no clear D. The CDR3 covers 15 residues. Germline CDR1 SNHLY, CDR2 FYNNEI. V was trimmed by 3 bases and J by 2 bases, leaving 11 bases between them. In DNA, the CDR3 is TGTGCCAGCAGTGATCGAGGAAGGACTGGAAACACCATATATTTT. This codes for CASSDRGRTGNTIYF.

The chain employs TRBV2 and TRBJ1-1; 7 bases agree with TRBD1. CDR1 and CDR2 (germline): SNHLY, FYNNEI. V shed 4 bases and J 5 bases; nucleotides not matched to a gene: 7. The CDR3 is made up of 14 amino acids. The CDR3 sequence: CASSAVRGSTEAFF. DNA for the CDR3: TGTGCCAGCAGTGCCGTCAGGGGGTCAACTGAAGCTTTCTTT.

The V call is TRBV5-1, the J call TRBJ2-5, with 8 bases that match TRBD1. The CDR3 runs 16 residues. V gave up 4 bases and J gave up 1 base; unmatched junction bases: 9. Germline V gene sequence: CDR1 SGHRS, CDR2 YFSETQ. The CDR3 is CASSTLDRGGQETQYF. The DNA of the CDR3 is TGCGCCAGCAGCACCCTCGACAGGGGAGGCCAAGAGACCCAGTACTTC. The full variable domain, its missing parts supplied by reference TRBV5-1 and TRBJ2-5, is KAGVTQTPRYLIKTRGQQVTLSCSPISGHRSVSWYQQTPGQGLQFLFEYFSETQRNKGNFPGRFSGRQFSNSRSEMNVSTLELGDSALYLCASSTLDRGGQETQYFGPGTRLLVL.

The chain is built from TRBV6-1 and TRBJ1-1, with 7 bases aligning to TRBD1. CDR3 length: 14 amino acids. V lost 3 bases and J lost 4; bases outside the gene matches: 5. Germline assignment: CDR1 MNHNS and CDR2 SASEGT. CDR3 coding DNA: TGTGCCAGCAGTGAGAGGGGGCTGGGCACTGAAGCTTTCTTT. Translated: CASSERGLGTEAFF.

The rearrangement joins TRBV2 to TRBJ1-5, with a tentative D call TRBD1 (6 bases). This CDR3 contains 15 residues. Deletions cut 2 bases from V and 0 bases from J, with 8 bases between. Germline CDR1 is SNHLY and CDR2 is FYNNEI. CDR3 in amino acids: CASSEQGNSNQPQHF. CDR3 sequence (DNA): TGTGCCAGCAGTGAACAGGGGAATAGCAATCAGCCCCAGCATTTT.

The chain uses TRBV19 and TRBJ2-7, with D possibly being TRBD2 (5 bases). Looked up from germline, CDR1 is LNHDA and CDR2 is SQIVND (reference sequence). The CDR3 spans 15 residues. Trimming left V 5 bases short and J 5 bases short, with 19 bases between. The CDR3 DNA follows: TGTGCCAGTAGTCCTCGGGAAAGGGCCGACCACGAGCAGTACTTC. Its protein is CASSPRERADHEQYF.

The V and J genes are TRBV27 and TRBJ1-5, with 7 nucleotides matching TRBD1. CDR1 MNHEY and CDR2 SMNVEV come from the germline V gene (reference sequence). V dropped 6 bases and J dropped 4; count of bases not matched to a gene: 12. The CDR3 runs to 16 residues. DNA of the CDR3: TGTGCCAGCAGAGGTGGGGCTCACAGGGGAAATCAGCCCCAGCATTTT. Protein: CASRGGAHRGNQPQHF.

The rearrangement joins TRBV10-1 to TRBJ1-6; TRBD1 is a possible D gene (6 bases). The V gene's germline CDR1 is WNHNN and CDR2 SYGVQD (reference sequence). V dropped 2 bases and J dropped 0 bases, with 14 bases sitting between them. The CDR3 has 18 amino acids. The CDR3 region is CASSEPLDRSSYNSPLHF. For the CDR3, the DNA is TGCGCCAGCAGTGAGCCCTTAGACAGGAGCTCCTATAATTCACCCCTCCACTTT.

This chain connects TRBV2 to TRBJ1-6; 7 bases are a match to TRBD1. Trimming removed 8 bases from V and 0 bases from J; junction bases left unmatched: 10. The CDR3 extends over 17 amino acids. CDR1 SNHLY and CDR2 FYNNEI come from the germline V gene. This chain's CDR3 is CASRQGVSNSYNSPLHF. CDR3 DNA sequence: TGTGCCAGCCGGCAGGGGGTATCAAACTCCTATAATTCACCCCTCCACTTT. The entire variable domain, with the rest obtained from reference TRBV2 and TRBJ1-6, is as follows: EPEVTQTPSHQVTQMGQEVILRCVPISNHLYFYWYRQILGQKVEFLVSFYNNEISEKSEIFDDQFSVERPDGSNFTLKIRSTKLEDSAMYFCASRQGVSNSYNSPLHFGNGTRLTVT.

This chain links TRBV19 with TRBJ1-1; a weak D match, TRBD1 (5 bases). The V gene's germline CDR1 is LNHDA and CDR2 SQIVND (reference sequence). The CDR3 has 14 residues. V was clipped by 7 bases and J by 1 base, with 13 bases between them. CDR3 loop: CASTITGPNTEAFF. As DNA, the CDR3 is TGTGCCAGTACCATAACAGGACCGAACACTGAAGCTTTCTTT.

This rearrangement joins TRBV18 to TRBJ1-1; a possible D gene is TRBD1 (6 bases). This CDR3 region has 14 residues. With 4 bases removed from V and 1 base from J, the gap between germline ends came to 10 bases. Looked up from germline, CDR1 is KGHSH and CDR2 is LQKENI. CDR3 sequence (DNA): TGTGCCAGCTCACTTATGGACAGGAACACTGAAGCTTTCTTT. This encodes CASSLMDRNTEAFF.

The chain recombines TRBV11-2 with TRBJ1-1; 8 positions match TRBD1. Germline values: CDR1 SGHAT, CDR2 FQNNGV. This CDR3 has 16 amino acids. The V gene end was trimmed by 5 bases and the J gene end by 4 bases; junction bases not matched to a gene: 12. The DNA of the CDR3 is TGTGCCAGCAGCCGGATTACAGGGGGAGGTCGCACTGAAGCTTTCTTT. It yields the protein CASSRITGGGRTEAFF.

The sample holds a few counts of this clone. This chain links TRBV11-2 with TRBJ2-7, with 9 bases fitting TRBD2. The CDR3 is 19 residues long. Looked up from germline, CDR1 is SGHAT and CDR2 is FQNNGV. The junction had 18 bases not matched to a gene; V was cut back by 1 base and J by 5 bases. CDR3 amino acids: CASSLAGRPRAGGLDEQYF. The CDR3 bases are TGTGCCAGCAGCTTAGCCGGCAGGCCCCGGGCGGGGGGGCTGGACGAGCAGTACTTC.

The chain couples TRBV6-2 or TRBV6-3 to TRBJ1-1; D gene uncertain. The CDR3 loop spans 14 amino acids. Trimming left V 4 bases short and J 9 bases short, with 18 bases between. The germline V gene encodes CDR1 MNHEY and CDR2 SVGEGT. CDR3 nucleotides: TGTGCCAGCAGTTCCGATTCGACTGGAGTGCAAGCTTTCTTT. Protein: CASSSDSTGVQAFF.

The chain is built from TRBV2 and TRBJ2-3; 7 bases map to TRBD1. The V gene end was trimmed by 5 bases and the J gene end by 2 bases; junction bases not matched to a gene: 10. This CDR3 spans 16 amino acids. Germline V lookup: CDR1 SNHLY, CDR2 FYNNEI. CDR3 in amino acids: CASSRQGEISTDTQYF. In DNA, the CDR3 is TGTGCCAGCAGTCGACAGGGAGAGATTTCCACAGATACGCAGTATTTT.

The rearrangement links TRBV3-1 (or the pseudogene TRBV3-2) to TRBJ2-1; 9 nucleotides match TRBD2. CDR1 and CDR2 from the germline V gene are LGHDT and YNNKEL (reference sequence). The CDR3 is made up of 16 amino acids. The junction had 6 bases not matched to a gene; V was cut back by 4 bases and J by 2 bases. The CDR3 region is CASSLTAGGPYNEQFF. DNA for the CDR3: TGTGCCAGCAGCCTCACCGCGGGGGGGCCCTACAATGAGCAGTTCTTC.

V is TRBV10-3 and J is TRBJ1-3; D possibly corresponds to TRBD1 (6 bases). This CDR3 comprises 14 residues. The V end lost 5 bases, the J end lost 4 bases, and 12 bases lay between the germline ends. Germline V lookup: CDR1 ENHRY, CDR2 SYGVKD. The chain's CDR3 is CAISTGLSGNTIYF. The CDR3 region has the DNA TGTGCCATCAGTACAGGGCTTTCCGGAAACACCATATATTTT.

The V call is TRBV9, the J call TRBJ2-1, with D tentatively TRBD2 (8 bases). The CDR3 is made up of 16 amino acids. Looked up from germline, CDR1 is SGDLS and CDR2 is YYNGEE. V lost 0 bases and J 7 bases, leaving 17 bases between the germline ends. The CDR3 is CASSVGGGTAVNEQFF. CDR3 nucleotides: TGTGCCAGCAGCGTAGGCGGGGGGACAGCCGTTAATGAGCAGTTCTTC.

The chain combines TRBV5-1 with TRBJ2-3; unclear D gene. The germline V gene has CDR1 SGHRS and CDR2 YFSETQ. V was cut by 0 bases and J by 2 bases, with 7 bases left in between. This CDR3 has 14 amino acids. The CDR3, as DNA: TGCGCCAGCAGCTTGGAAGCCCACACAGATACGCAGTATTTT. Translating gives CASSLEAHTDTQYF.